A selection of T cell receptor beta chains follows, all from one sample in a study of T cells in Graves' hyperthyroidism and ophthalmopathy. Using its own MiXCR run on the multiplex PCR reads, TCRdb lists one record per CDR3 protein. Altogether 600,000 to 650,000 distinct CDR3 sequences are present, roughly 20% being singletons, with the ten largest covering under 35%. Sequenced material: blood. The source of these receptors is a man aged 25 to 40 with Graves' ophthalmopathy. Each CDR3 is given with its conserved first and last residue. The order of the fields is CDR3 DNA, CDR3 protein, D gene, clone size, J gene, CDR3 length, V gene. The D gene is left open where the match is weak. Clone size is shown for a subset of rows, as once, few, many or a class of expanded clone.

CDR3nt: TGTGCCACACCAGTACTAGCGGTTATCTACGAGCAGTACTTC; CDR3aa: CATPVLAVIYEQYF; d_gene: TRBD2; abundance: -; j_gene: TRBJ2-7; len: 14; v_gene: TRBV6-4
CDR3nt: TGCGCCAGCAGCTTGGCCTCGGCTAGCGGGAGACAAGGGGAGCTGTTTTTT; CDR3aa: CASSLASASGRQGELFF; d_gene: TRBD2; abundance: -; j_gene: TRBJ2-2; len: 17; v_gene: TRBV5-1
CDR3nt: TGTGCCACCAGCAGAGAGGATGAGCAGTTCTTC; CDR3aa: CATSREDEQFF; d_gene: -; abundance: few; j_gene: TRBJ2-1; len: 11; v_gene: TRBV15
CDR3nt: TGTGCCAGCAGCTTGAATAGTCGAAGCTCCTACGAGCAGTACTTC; CDR3aa: CASSLNSRSSYEQYF; d_gene: -; abundance: few; j_gene: TRBJ2-7; len: 15; v_gene: TRBV5-5
CDR3nt: TGTGCCAGCAGCCAGTACCGGGATACGCAGTATTTT; CDR3aa: CASSQYRDTQYF; d_gene: -; abundance: few; j_gene: TRBJ2-3; len: 12; v_gene: TRBV12-3/TRBV12-4
CDR3nt: TGTGCCAGCAGCTTTTTGGGCGGAACAGATACGCAGTATTTT; CDR3aa: CASSFLGGTDTQYF; d_gene: -; abundance: few; j_gene: TRBJ2-3; len: 14; v_gene: TRBV11-2
CDR3nt: TGTGCCAGCAGCTCCGATCCAGGACAGGCGGAGACCCAGTACTTC; CDR3aa: CASSSDPGQAETQYF; d_gene: TRBD1; abundance: many; j_gene: TRBJ2-5; len: 15; v_gene: TRBV11-2
CDR3nt: TGTGCCACCAGCAGGACCCTAGCGGCGGGCTACAATGAGCAGTTCTTC; CDR3aa: CATSRTLAAGYNEQFF; d_gene: TRBD2; abundance: -; j_gene: TRBJ2-1; len: 16; v_gene: TRBV15
CDR3nt: TGTGCCAGTAGTATTTTCGGAGGGTCCACCGGGGAGCTGTTTTTT; CDR3aa: CASSIFGGSTGELFF; d_gene: -; abundance: -; j_gene: TRBJ2-2; len: 15; v_gene: TRBV19
CDR3nt: TGTGCCAGCAGCGTAAGCGGGGGCGGGAATGGCTACACCTTC; CDR3aa: CASSVSGGGNGYTF; d_gene: -; abundance: -; j_gene: TRBJ1-2; len: 14; v_gene: TRBV28
CDR3nt: TGTGCCAGCGGAAAGGGACTAACTAACTATGGCTACACCTTC; CDR3aa: CASGKGLTNYGYTF; d_gene: -; abundance: few; j_gene: TRBJ1-2; len: 14; v_gene: TRBV14
CDR3nt: TGTGCCAGCAGATCAGGGACTAGACGAAGTTACAATGAGCAGTTCTTC; CDR3aa: CASRSGTRRSYNEQFF; d_gene: TRBD2; abundance: many; j_gene: TRBJ2-1; len: 16; v_gene: TRBV2
CDR3nt: TGTGCCAGCAGCCAGGGGGGGACAGCACTCTCTGGGGCCAACGTCCTGACTTTC; CDR3aa: CASSQGGTALSGANVLTF; d_gene: -; abundance: few; j_gene: TRBJ2-6; len: 18; v_gene: TRBV3-1
CDR3nt: TGTGCCAGCAGCCCCCCTATGGTTGATACGCAGTATTTT; CDR3aa: CASSPPMVDTQYF; d_gene: -; abundance: -; j_gene: TRBJ2-3; len: 13; v_gene: TRBV4-2
CDR3nt: TGCAGTGCTAGACCGCAACTAGCGGGAGGTCCCAATGAGCAGTTCTTC; CDR3aa: CSARPQLAGGPNEQFF; d_gene: TRBD2; abundance: -; j_gene: TRBJ2-1; len: 16; v_gene: TRBV20-1
CDR3nt: TGTGCCAGCAGCCAAAGGGACCCGGACACCCTTCGAAGGGATACGCAGTATTTT; CDR3aa: CASSQRDPDTLRRDTQYF; d_gene: -; abundance: -; j_gene: TRBJ2-3; len: 18; v_gene: TRBV3-1
CDR3nt: TGCGCCAGCAGGTACCCGGACAGGGACAACTATGGCTACACCTTC; CDR3aa: CASRYPDRDNYGYTF; d_gene: TRBD1; abundance: -; j_gene: TRBJ1-2; len: 15; v_gene: TRBV5-1
CDR3nt: TGTGCCAGCAGCCAAGGATTAGCGGAACACTACGAGCAGTACTTC; CDR3aa: CASSQGLAEHYEQYF; d_gene: -; abundance: -; j_gene: TRBJ2-7; len: 15; v_gene: TRBV3-1
CDR3nt: TGTGCCAGCAGCCTGACTGACACAAACACTGAAGCTTTCTTT; CDR3aa: CASSLTDTNTEAFF; d_gene: -; abundance: -; j_gene: TRBJ1-1; len: 14; v_gene: TRBV12-3/TRBV12-4
CDR3nt: TGTGCCAGCAGCCCCCAGACAGGGGGTCGTTACGAGCAGTACTTC; CDR3aa: CASSPQTGGRYEQYF; d_gene: TRBD1; abundance: -; j_gene: TRBJ2-7; len: 15; v_gene: TRBV14
CDR3nt: TGTGCCACCAGCAGAGACCCTCCGACTAGCGGGAGGTTCAATGAGCAGTTCTTC; CDR3aa: CATSRDPPTSGRFNEQFF; d_gene: TRBD2; abundance: few; j_gene: TRBJ2-1; len: 18; v_gene: TRBV15
CDR3nt: TGTGCCGTCTCCGGGTCCGGCAGGACTGGAAACACCATATATTTT; CDR3aa: CAVSGSGRTGNTIYF; d_gene: -; abundance: few; j_gene: TRBJ1-3; len: 15; v_gene: TRBV24-1
CDR3nt: TGCGCCAGCAGTGAGTCCCGGAACATGAACACTGAAGCTCTCTTT; CDR3aa: CASSESRNMNTEALF; d_gene: -; abundance: few; j_gene: TRBJ1-1; len: 15; v_gene: TRBV10-2
CDR3nt: TGTGCCAGCTCATCCGGACGTGCCCACTCAGAGACCCAGTACTTC; CDR3aa: CASSSGRAHSETQYF; d_gene: -; abundance: few; j_gene: TRBJ2-5; len: 15; v_gene: TRBV18
CDR3nt: TGCAGTGCTAGAGATCCAGGGCCAGAGACCCAGTACTTC; CDR3aa: CSARDPGPETQYF; d_gene: -; abundance: -; j_gene: TRBJ2-5; len: 13; v_gene: TRBV20-1
CDR3nt: TGTGCCACCAGTGATCGGGCGTCAATGGACAATGAGCAGTTCTTC; CDR3aa: CATSDRASMDNEQFF; d_gene: -; abundance: -; j_gene: TRBJ2-1; len: 15; v_gene: TRBV24-1
CDR3nt: TGCAGTGCTAGAGATCCGGAGGGATTACGGGGGGAGCAGTACTTC; CDR3aa: CSARDPEGLRGEQYF; d_gene: -; abundance: -; j_gene: TRBJ2-7; len: 15; v_gene: TRBV20-1
CDR3nt: TGTGCCAGCAGTTACCCGGGACTAGCCTACAATGAGCAGTTCTTC; CDR3aa: CASSYPGLAYNEQFF; d_gene: TRBD2; abundance: -; j_gene: TRBJ2-1; len: 15; v_gene: TRBV6-5
CDR3nt: TGTGCCAGCAGCCCAGCGGTAGGCGGGCAGAACACCGGGGAGCTGTTTTTT; CDR3aa: CASSPAVGGQNTGELFF; d_gene: -; abundance: few; j_gene: TRBJ2-2; len: 17; v_gene: TRBV9
CDR3nt: TGTGCCAGCTCACAGGACAGAGGAAATTCACCCCTCCACTTT; CDR3aa: CASSQDRGNSPLHF; d_gene: -; abundance: many; j_gene: TRBJ1-6; len: 14; v_gene: TRBV18
CDR3nt: TGTGCTCCGGGGGCTAGCGGGAGAAATGAGCAGTTCTTC; CDR3aa: CAPGASGRNEQFF; d_gene: TRBD2; abundance: -; j_gene: TRBJ2-1; len: 13; v_gene: TRBV6-1
CDR3nt: TGCAGTGCTTGGGGTTTTCTGGGACAGGGGCCCACAGATACGCAGTATTTT; CDR3aa: CSAWGFLGQGPTDTQYF; d_gene: TRBD1; abundance: -; j_gene: TRBJ2-3; len: 17; v_gene: TRBV20-1
CDR3nt: TGTGCCAGCAGACTAGCGGGAGGGGATGGGGCCAACGTCCTGACTTTC; CDR3aa: CASRLAGGDGANVLTF; d_gene: TRBD2; abundance: -; j_gene: TRBJ2-6; len: 16; v_gene: TRBV25-1
CDR3nt: TGCAGTGCTAGAGGTATAGGGACTGAAGCTTTCTTT; CDR3aa: CSARGIGTEAFF; d_gene: -; abundance: many; j_gene: TRBJ1-1; len: 12; v_gene: TRBV20-1
CDR3nt: TGTGCCAGCAGCCAAGTGGGGGGAAACACCGGGGAGCTGTTTTTT; CDR3aa: CASSQVGGNTGELFF; d_gene: -; abundance: -; j_gene: TRBJ2-2; len: 15; v_gene: TRBV3-1
CDR3nt: TGTGCGACAGGGGGCGGGGGGCAACAAGAGACCCAGTACTTC; CDR3aa: CATGGGGQQETQYF; d_gene: TRBD1; abundance: -; j_gene: TRBJ2-5; len: 14; v_gene: TRBV10-3
CDR3nt: TGTGCCAGCAGTCCTGACAGGGAATACGAGCAGTACTTC; CDR3aa: CASSPDREYEQYF; d_gene: TRBD1; abundance: -; j_gene: TRBJ2-7; len: 13; v_gene: TRBV28
CDR3nt: TGTGCCAGCGGTAGCGGGTCCAGGAGCTCCTACGAGCAGTACTTC; CDR3aa: CASGSGSRSSYEQYF; d_gene: TRBD2; abundance: many; j_gene: TRBJ2-7; len: 15; v_gene: TRBV2
CDR3nt: TGTGCCATCAGTTCCGACAGGGCCTATGGCTACACCTTC; CDR3aa: CAISSDRAYGYTF; d_gene: TRBD1; abundance: -; j_gene: TRBJ1-2; len: 13; v_gene: TRBV10-3
CDR3nt: TGTGCCAGTAGTATATCGGGGCAGGGAGGCGATACGCAGTATTTT; CDR3aa: CASSISGQGGDTQYF; d_gene: -; abundance: -; j_gene: TRBJ2-3; len: 15; v_gene: TRBV19
CDR3nt: TGTGCCAGCGGGGTCAGCAATCAGCCCCAGCATTTT; CDR3aa: CASGVSNQPQHF; d_gene: -; abundance: many; j_gene: TRBJ1-5; len: 12; v_gene: TRBV2
CDR3nt: TGTGCCAGCAGTTTATCGGCAAGCACTGAAGCTTTCTTT; CDR3aa: CASSLSASTEAFF; d_gene: -; abundance: -; j_gene: TRBJ1-1; len: 13; v_gene: TRBV27
CDR3nt: TGTGCCAGCTCACCGATCGGGTTCTCGAACACTGAAGCTTTCTTT; CDR3aa: CASSPIGFSNTEAFF; d_gene: -; abundance: -; j_gene: TRBJ1-1; len: 15; v_gene: TRBV18
CDR3nt: TGTGCCATCAGTGTGCGGACAGGGGGCCCCTATAGCAATCAGCCCCAGCATTTT; CDR3aa: CAISVRTGGPYSNQPQHF; d_gene: TRBD1; abundance: once; j_gene: TRBJ1-5; len: 18; v_gene: TRBV10-3
CDR3nt: TGTGCCAGCATATTGACAGGGGGAGACATGACCTACAATGAGCAGTTCTTC; CDR3aa: CASILTGGDMTYNEQFF; d_gene: TRBD1; abundance: many; j_gene: TRBJ2-1; len: 17; v_gene: TRBV27